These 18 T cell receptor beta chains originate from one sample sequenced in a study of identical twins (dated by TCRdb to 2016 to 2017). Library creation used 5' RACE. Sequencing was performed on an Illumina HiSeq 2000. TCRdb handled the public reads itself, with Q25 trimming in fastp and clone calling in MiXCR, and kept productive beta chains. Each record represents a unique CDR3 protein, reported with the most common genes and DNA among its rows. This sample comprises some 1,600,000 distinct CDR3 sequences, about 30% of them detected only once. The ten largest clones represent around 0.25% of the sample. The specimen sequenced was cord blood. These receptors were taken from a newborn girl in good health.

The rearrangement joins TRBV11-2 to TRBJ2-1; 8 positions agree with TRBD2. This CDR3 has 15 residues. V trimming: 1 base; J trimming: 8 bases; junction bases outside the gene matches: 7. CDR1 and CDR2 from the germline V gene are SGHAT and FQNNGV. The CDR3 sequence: CASSLAAGEYDEQFF. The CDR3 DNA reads TGTGCCAGCAGCTTAGCAGCGGGGGAGTACGATGAGCAGTTCTTC.

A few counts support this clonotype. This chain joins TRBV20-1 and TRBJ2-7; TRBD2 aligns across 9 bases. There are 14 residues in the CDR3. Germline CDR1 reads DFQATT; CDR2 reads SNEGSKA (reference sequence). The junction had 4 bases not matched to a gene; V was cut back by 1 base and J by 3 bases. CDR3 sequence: CSARVAGGDYEQYF. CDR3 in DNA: TGCAGTGCTAGAGTCGCGGGGGGGGACTACGAGCAGTACTTC.

The CDR3 region is CASSQPGTQETQYF. The CDR3 DNA is TGTGCCAGCAGTCAACCCGGGACTCAAGAGACCCAGTACTTC. This sequence joins TRBV6-5 and TRBJ2-5, with D perhaps matching TRBD2 (6 bases). Germline CDR1 and CDR2: MNHEY and SVGAGI. Trimming took off 5 bases at V and 2 bases at J, with 12 bases between the two ends. The CDR3 totals 14 residues.

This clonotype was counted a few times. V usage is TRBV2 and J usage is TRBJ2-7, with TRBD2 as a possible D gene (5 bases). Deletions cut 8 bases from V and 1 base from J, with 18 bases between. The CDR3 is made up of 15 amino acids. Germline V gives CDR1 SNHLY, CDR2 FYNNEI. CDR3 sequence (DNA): TGTGCCAGCTTGAGGGCCGAGAAACGATCCTACGAGCAGTACTTC. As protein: CASLRAEKRSYEQYF.

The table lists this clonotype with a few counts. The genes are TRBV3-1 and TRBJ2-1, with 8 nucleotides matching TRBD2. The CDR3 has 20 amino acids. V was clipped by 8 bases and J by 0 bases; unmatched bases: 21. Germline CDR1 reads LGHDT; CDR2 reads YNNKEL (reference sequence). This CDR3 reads CASCSGTMQGDLSSYNEQFF. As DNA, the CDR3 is TGTGCCAGCTGTAGCGGGACTATGCAGGGAGACCTGAGCTCCTACAATGAGCAGTTCTTC.

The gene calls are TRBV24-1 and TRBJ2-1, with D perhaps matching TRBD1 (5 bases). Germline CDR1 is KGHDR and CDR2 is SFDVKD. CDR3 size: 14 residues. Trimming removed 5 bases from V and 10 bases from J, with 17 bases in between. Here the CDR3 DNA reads TGTGCCACCAGTGCCGGTACTGGGGCTCGGGAGCAGTTCTTC. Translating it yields CATSAGTGAREQFF.

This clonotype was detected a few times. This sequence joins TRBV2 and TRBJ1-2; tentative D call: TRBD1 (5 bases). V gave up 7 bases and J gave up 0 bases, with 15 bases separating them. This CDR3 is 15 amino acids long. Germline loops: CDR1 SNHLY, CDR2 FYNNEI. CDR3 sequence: CASTEGPATNYGYTF. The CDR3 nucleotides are TGTGCCAGCACCGAGGGGCCAGCTACTAACTATGGCTACACCTTC.

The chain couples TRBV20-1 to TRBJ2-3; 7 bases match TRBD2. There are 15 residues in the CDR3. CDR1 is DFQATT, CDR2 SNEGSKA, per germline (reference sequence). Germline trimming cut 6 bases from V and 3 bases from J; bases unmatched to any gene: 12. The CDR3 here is CSAISGLGGTDTQYF. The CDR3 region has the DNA TGCAGTGCGATCTCAGGACTAGGAGGGACAGATACGCAGTATTTT.

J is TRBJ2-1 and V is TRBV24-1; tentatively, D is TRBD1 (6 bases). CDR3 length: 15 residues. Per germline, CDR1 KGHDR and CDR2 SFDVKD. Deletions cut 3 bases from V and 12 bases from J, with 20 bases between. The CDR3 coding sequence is TGTGCCACCAGTGATGACAGGAGTTCAGGAACTAGGCAGTTCTTC. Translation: CATSDDRSSGTRQFF.

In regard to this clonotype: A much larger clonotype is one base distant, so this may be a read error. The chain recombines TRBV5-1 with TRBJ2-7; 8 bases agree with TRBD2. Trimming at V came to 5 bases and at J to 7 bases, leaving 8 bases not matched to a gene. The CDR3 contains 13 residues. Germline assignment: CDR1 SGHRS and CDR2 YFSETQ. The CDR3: CASSYGTRNEQYF. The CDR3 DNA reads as TGCGCCAGCAGTTACGGGACTAGGAATGAGCAGTACTTC.

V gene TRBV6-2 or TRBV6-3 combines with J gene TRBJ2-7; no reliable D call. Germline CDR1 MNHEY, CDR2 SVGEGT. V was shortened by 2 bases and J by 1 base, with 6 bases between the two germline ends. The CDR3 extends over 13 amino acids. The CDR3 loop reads CASSYPWSYEQYF. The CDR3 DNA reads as TGTGCCAGCAGTTACCCCTGGTCCTACGAGCAGTACTTC.

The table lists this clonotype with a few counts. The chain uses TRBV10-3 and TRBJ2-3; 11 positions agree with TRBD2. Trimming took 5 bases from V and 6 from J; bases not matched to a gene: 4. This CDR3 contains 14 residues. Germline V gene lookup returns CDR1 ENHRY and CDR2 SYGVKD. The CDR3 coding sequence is TGTGCCATCAGTAGTAGCGGGGGGGCGGATACGCAGTATTTT. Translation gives CAISSSGGADTQYF.

The CDR3 spells CASTEVGGSYEQYF. CDR3 DNA: TGTGCCAGCACCGAGGTCGGGGGGTCCTACGAGCAGTACTTC. The chain combines TRBV6-1 with TRBJ2-7; TRBD2 matches at 7 bases. J was trimmed by 1 base and V by 7 bases; bases with no gene match: 7. The V gene's germline CDR1 is MNHNS and CDR2 SASEGT. The CDR3 extends over 14 amino acids.

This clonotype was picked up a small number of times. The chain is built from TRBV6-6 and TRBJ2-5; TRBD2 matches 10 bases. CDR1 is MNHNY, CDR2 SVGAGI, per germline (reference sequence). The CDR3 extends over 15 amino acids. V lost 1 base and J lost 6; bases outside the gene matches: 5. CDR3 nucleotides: TGTGCCAGCAGTTACTTAGCTAGCGGGAGACAGACCCAGTACTTC. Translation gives CASSYLASGRQTQYF.

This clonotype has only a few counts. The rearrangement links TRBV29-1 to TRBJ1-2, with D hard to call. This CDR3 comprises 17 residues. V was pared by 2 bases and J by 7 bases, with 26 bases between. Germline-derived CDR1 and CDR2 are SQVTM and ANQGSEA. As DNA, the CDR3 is TGCAGCGTTGAAACCCCGGTCGGGGTTGATCAAGTAGGTGGCTACACCTTC. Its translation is CSVETPVGVDQVGGYTF.

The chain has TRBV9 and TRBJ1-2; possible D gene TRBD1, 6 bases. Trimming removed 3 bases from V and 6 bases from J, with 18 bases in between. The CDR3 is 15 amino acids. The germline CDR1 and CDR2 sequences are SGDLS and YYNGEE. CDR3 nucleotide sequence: TGTGCCAGCAGCGAGGACTTCAGGGACAAGGATGGCTACACCTTC. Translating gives CASSEDFRDKDGYTF.

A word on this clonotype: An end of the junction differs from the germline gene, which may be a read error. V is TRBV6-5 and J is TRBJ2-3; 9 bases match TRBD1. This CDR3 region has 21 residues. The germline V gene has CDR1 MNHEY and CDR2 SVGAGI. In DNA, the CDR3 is TGTGCCGGCAGTTATAGACGTCCGGGACAGGGAATTTCGTCGATTCTGGATACGCAGTATTTT. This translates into CAGSYRRPGQGISSILDTQYF.

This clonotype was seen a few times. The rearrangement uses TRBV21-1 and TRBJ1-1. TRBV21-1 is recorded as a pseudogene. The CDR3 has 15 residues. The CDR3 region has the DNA TGTGCCAGCAGCAAAGGGACCGCCAAGAACACTGAAGCTTTCTTT. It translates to CASSKGTAKNTEAFF.